The clone carrying this T cell receptor (beta chain) has more than one count but fewer than ten. These data belong to a study of cytomegalovirus exposure and HLA in healthy donors. The length of the CDR3 is 15 residues. The V segment lost 1 base and the J segment 3 bases; nucleotides outside the gene matches: 7. The germline V gene encodes CDR1 SGHRS and CDR2 YFSETQ. 60 Vbeta and 13 Jbeta primers were used in PCR. The table came from immunoSEQ multiplex PCR; TCRdb's copy has only in-frame clones and leaves some out. The sample holds fewer than 150,000 clones; 80% are singletons and the top ten take 8% to 9%.

The clonotype originates from a female donor in good health and CMV-seropositive. V usage is TRBV5-1 and J usage is TRBJ2-7; TRBD1 agrees at 7 bases. Sequencing was carried out using PBMCs. The CDR3 bases are TGCGCCAGCAGCTTGACGGGACAGATTAACTACGAGCAGTACTTC. This encodes CASSLTGQINYEQYF.